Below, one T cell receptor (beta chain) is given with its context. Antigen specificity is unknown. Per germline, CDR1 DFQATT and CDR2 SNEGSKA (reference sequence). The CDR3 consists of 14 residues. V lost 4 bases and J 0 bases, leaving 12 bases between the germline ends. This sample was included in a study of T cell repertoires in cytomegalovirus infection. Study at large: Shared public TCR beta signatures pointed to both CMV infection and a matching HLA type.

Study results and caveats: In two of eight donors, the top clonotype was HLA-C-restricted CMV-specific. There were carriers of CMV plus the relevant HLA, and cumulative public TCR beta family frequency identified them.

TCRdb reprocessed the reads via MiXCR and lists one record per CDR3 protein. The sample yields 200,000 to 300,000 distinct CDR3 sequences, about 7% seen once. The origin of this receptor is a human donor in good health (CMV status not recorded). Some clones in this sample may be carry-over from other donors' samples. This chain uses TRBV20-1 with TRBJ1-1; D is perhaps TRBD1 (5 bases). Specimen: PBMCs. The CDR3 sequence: CSATGTDMNTEAFF. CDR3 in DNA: TGCAGTGCTACAGGGACGGATATGAACACTGAAGCTTTCTTT.